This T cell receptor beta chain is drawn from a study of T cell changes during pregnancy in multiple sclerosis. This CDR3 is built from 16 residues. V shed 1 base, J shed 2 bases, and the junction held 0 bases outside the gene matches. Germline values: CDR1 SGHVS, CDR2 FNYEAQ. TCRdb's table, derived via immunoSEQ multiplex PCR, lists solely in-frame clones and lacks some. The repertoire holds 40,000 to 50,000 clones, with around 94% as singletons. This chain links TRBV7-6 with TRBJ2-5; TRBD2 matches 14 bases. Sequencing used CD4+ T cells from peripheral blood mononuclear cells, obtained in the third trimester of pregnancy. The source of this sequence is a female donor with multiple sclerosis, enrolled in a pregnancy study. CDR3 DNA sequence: TGTGCCAGCAGCTTAGGGACTAGCGGGGGGCAAGAGACCCAGTACTTC. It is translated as CASSLGTSGGQETQYF.